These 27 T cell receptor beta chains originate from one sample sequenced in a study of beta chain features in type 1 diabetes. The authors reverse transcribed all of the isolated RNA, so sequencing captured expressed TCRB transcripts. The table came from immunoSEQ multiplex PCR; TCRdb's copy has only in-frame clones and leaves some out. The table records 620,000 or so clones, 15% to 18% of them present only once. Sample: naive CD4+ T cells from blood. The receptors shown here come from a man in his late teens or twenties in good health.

In DNA form, the CDR3 reads TGTGCCAGCAGCCAGAGCCGCGACAATGAGCAGTTCTTC. It is translated as CASSQSRDNEQFF. V gene TRBV7-9 combines with J gene TRBJ2-1; D is unresolved. The germline V gene encodes CDR1 SEHNR and CDR2 FQNEAQ (reference sequence). V lost 5 bases and J 5 bases, leaving 10 bases between the germline ends. This CDR3 comprises 13 residues.

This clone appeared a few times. This CDR3 is CASSLERLLHQETQYF. CDR3 in DNA: TGTGCCAGCAGCTTGGAAAGACTCCTCCACCAAGAGACCCAGTACTTC. This rearrangement joins TRBV7-9 to TRBJ2-5; D is unclear. CDR1 and CDR2 from the germline V gene are SEHNR and FQNEAQ (reference sequence). V was trimmed by 3 bases and J by 0 bases, leaving 14 bases between them. The CDR3 runs to 16 residues.

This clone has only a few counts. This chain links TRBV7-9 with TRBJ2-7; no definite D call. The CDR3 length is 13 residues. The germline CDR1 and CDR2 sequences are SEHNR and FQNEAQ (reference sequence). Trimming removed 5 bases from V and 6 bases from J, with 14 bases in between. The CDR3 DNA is TGTGCCAGCAGCCCCAATTTCGGGCGCGAGCAGTACTTC. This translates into CASSPNFGREQYF.

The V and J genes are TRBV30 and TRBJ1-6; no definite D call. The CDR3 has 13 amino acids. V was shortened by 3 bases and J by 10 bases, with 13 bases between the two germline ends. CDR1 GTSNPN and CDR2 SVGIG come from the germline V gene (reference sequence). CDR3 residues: CAWSLRLESPLHF. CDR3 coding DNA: TGTGCCTGGAGCCTCAGGTTGGAGTCACCCCTCCACTTT.

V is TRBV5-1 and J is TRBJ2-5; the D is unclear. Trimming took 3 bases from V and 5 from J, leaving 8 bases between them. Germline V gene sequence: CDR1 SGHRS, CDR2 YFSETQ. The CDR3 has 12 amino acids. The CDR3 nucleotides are TGCGCCAGCAGCTCCGAAGCGGAGACCCAGTACTTC. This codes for CASSSEAETQYF.

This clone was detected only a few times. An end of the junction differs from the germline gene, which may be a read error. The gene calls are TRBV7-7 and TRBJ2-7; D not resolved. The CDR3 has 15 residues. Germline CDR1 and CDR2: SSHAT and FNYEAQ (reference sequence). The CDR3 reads CASSLDNAASYEQYF. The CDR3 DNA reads TGTGCTAGCAGCTTAGATAACGCCGCCTCCTACGAGCAGTACTTC.

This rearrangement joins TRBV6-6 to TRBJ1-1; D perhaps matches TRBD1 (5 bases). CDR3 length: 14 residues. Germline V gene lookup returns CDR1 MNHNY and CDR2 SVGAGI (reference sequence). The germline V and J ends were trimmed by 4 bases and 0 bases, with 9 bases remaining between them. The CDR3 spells CASSSRELNTEAFF. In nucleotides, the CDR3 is TGTGCCAGCAGTTCCAGGGAGCTGAACACTGAAGCTTTCTTT.

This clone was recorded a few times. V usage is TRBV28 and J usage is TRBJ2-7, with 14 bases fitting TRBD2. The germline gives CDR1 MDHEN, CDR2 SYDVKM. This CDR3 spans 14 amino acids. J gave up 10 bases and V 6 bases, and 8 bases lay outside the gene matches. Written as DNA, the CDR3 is TGTGCCAGCAGGTTCGGGACTAGCGGGGGACGACAGTACTTC. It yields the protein CASRFGTSGGRQYF. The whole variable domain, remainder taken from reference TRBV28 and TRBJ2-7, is DVKVTQSSRYLVKRTGEKVFLECVQDMDHENMFWYRQDPGLGLRLIYFSYDVKMKEKGDIPEGYSVSREKKERFSLILESASTNQTSMYLCASRFGTSGGRQYFGPGTRLTVT.

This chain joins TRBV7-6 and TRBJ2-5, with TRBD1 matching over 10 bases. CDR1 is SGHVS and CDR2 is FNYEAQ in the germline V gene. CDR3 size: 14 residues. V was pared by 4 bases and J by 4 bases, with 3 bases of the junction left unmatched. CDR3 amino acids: CASSSGQGRETQYF. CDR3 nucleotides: TGTGCCAGCAGCTCGGGACAGGGGCGAGAGACCCAGTACTTC.

The DNA of the CDR3 is TGTGCCAGCAGACCCTCAGCGGGGGGAGAGACCCAGTACTTC. It encodes CASRPSAGGETQYF. The chain is built from TRBV6-6 and TRBJ2-5; 9 positions agree with TRBD2. The germline V gene has CDR1 MNHNY and CDR2 SVGAGI (reference sequence). The ends lost 6 bases at V and 4 bases at J; junction bases unmatched: 6. The CDR3 runs 14 residues.

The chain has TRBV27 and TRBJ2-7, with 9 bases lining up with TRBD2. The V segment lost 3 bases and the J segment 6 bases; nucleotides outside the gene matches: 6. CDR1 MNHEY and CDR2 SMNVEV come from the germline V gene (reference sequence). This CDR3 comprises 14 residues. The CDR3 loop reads CASSFWASGVEQYF. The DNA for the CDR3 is TGTGCCAGCAGTTTTTGGGCTAGCGGGGTCGAGCAGTACTTC.

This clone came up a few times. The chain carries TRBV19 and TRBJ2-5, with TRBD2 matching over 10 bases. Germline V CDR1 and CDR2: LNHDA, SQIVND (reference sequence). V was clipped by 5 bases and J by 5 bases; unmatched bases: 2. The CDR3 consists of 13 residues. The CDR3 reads CASSVTSGETQYF. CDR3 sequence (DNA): TGTGCCAGTAGTGTGACTAGCGGGGAGACCCAGTACTTC.

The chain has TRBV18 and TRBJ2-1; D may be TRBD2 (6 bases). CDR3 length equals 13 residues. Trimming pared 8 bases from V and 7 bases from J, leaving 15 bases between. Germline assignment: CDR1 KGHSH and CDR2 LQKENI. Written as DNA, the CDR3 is TGTGCCAGCCTCGGGGGAGCTAGGAATGAGCAGTTCTTC. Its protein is CASLGGARNEQFF.

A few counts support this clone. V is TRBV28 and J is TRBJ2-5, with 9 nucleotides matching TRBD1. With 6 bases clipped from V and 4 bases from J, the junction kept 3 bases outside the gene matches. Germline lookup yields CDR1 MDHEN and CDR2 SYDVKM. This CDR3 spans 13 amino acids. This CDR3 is CASRGTGIETQYF. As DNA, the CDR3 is TGTGCCAGCAGAGGGACAGGGATAGAGACCCAGTACTTC.

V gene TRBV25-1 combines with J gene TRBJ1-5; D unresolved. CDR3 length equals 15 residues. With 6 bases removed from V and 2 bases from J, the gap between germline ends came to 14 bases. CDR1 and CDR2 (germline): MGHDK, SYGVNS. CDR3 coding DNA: TGTGCCAGCAGCCGATCGGGTGGAGGCAATCAGCCCCAGCATTTT. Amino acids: CASSRSGGGNQPQHF. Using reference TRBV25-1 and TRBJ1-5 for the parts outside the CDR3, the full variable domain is EADIYQTPRYLVIGTGKKITLECSQTMGHDKMYWYQQDPGMELHLIHYSYGVNSTEKGDLSSESTVSRIRTEHFPLTLESARPSHTSQYLCASSRSGGGNQPQHFGDGTRLSIL.

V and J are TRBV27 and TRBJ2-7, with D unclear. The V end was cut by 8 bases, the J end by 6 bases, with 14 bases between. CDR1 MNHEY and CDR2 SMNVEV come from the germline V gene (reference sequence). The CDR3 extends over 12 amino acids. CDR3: CASRTGTGEQYF. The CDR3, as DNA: TGTGCCAGCCGAACCGGAACGGGCGAGCAGTACTTC.

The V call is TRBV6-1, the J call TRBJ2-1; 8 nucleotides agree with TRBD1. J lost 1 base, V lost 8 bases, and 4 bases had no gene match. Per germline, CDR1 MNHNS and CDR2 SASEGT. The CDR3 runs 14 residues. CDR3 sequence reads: CASVWDRSYNEQFF. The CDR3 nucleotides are TGTGCCAGCGTTTGGGACAGGTCCTACAATGAGCAGTTCTTC.

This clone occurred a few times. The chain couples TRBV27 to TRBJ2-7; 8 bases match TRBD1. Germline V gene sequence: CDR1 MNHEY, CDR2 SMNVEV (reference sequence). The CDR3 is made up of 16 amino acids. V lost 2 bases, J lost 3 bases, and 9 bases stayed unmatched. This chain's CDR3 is CASSLDDRGRLYEQYF. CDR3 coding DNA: TGTGCCAGCAGTTTAGACGACAGGGGTAGACTCTACGAGCAGTACTTC.

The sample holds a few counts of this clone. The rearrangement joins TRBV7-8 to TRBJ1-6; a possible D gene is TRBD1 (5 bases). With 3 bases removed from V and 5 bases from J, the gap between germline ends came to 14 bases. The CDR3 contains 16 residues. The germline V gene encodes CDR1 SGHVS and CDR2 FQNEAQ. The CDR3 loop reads CASSLIRGDDNSPLHF. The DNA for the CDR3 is TGTGCCAGCAGCTTGATACGGGGGGATGATAATTCACCCCTCCACTTT. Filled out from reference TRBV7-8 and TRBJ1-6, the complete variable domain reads GAGVSQSPRYKVAKRGQDVALRCDPISGHVSLFWYQQALGQGPEFLTYFQNEAQLDKSGLPSDRFFAERPEGSVSTLKIQRTQQEDSAVYLCASSLIRGDDNSPLHFGNGTRLTVT.

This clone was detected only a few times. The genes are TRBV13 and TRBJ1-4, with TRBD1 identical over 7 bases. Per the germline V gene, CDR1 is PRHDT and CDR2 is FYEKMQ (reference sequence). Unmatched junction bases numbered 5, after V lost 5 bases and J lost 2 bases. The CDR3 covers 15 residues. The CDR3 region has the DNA TGTGCCAGCAGCCGACAGGGCCGGACTAATGAAAAACTGTTTTTT. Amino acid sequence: CASSRQGRTNEKLFF. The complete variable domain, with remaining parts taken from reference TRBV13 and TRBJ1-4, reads AAGVIQSPRHLIKEKRETATLKCYPIPRHDTVYWYQQGPGQDPQFLISFYEKMQSDKGSIPDRFSAQQFSDYHSELNMSSLELGDSALYFCASSRQGRTNEKLFFGSGTQLSVL.

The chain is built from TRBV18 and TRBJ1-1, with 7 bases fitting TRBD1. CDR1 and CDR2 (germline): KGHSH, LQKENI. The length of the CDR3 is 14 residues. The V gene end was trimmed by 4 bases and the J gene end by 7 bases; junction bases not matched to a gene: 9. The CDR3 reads CASSLRTGEGEAFF. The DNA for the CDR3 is TGTGCCAGCTCACTTCGGACAGGCGAGGGTGAAGCTTTCTTT.

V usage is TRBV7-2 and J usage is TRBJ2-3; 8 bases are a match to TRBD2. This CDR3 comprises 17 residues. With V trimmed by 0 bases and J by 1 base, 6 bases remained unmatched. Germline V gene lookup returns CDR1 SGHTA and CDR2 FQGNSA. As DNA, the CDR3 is TGTGCCAGCAGCTTAGCGAATGCGGGAGGCCGCACAGATACGCAGTATTTT. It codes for CASSLANAGGRTDTQYF.

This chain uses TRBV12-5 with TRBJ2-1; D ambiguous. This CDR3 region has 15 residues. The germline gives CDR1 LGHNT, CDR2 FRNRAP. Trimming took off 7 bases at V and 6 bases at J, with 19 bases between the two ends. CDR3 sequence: CASALDGRAFNEQFF. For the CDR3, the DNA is TGTGCTAGTGCCCTAGACGGACGGGCGTTCAATGAGCAGTTCTTC.

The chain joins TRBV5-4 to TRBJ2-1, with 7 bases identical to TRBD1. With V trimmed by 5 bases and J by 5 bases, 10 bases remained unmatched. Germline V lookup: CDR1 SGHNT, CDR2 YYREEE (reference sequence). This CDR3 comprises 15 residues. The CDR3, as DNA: TGTGCCAGCAGTTTACCGGGACAGAGTCACAATGAGCAGTTCTTC. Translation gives CASSLPGQSHNEQFF.

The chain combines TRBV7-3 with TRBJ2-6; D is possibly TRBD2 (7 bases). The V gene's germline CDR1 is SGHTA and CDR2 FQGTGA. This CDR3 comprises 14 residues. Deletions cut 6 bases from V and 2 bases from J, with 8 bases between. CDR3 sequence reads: CASRRGPGANVLTF. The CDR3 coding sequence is TGTGCCAGCAGGCGGGGGCCTGGGGCCAACGTCCTGACTTTC.

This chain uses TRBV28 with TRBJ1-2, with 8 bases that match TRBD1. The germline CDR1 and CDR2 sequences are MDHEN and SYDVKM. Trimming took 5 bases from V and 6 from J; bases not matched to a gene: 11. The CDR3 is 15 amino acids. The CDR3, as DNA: TGTGCCAGCAGTACGATGGGACAGGAATTAGATGGCTACACCTTC. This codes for CASSTMGQELDGYTF.

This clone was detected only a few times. CDR3 in DNA: TGCAGCGTCGTTCATGGGCCGGGGGCCATCAATGAGCAGTTCTTC. This codes for CSVVHGPGAINEQFF. The chain combines TRBV29-1 with TRBJ2-1; D could derive from TRBD1 or TRBD2 (6 bases each). This CDR3 spans 15 amino acids. Germline V gene sequence: CDR1 SQVTM, CDR2 ANQGSEA. V was trimmed by 6 bases and J by 6 bases, leaving 21 bases between them.